This TCR beta chain was sequenced during a study of response to subunit inactivated influenza vaccine. The study, taken as a whole, reports: Authors suggested few new T cells are recruited by each seasonal influenza vaccination.

About this clonotype itself: The antigen remains unidentified.

A single record per CDR3 protein comes from TCRdb applying MiXCR to the RT-PCR reads. The sample consists of hundreds of thousands of distinct CDR3 sequences, 11% to 15% of them appearing once. This TCR was recovered from a man aged 45-60 years who received an inactivated influenza vaccine. Sequenced material: PBMCs from blood, taken approximately 15 days before vaccination.

CDR3: CASSLRSSGVDTQYF. The CDR3 DNA follows: TGCGCCAGCAGCTTGCGGTCTAGCGGGGTCGATACGCAGTATTTT. The gene calls are TRBV5-1 and TRBJ2-3, with 9 nucleotides matching TRBD2. The germline V gene encodes CDR1 SGHRS and CDR2 YFSETQ. The CDR3 consists of 15 residues. J lost 6 bases, V lost 1 base, and 6 bases had no gene match.